This TCR beta chain comes out of a study of shared clonotypes between healthy human individuals. CDR3 length equals 13 residues. V was pared by 2 bases and J by 2 bases, with 4 bases between. CDR1 is KGHSH, CDR2 LQKENI, per germline. Generated by immunoSEQ multiplex PCR, the TCRdb table keeps only in-frame clones and is missing some. The sample carries some 2,000,000 clones, approximately 94% recorded once. Sequenced sample: naive CD4+ T cells sorted from blood. Regarding subset: CD45RA+ positively selected. This receptor was identified in a man between 18 and 35 years old in good health. The gene calls are TRBV18 and TRBJ2-4; no reliable D call. CDR3 DNA sequence: TGTGCCAGCTCACCAGGGACCAAAAACATTCAGTACTTC. Its protein product is CASSPGTKNIQYF.